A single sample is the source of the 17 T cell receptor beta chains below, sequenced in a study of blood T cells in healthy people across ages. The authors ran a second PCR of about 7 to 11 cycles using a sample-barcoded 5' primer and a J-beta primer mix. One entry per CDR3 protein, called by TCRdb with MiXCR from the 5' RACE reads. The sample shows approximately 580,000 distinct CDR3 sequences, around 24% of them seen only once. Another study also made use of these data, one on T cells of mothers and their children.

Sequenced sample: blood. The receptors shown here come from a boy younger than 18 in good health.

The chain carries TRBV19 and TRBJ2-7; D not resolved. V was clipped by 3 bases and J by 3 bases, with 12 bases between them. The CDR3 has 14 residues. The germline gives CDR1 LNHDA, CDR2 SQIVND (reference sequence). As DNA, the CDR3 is TGTGCCAGTAGTATTGCGGACGTAAGCTACGAGCAGTACTTC. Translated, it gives CASSIADVSYEQYF.

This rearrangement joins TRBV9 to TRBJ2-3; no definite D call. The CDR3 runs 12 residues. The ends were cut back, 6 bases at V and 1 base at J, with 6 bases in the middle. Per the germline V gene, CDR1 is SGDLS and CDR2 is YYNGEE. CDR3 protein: CASNSGTDTQYF. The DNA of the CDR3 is TGTGCCAGCAATAGTGGCACAGATACGCAGTATTTT.

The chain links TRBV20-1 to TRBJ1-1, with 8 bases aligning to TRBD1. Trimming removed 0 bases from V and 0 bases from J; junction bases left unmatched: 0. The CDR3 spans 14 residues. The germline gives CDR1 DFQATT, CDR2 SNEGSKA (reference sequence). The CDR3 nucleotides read TGCAGTGCTAGAGAGACAGGGGTGAACACTGAAGCTTTCTTT. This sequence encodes CSARETGVNTEAFF.

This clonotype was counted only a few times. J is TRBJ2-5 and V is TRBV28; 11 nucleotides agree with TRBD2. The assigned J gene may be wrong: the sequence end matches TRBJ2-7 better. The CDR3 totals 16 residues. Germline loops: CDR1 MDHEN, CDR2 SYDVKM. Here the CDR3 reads CASSFPPGLADVEQYF. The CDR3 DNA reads TGTGCCAGCAGTTTTCCCCCGGGACTAGCGGATGTCGAGCAGTACTTC.

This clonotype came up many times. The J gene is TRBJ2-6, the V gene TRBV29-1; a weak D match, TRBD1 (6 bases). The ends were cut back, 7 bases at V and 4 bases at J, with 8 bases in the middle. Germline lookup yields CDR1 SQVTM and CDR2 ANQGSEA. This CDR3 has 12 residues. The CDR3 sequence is CSGQAGANVLTF. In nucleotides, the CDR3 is TGCAGCGGACAGGCCGGGGCCAACGTCCTGACTTTC.

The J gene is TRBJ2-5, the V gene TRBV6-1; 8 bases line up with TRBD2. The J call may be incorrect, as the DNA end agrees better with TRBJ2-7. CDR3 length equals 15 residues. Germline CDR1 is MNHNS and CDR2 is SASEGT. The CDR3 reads CASSELPGGAYEQYF. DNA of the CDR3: TGTGCCAGCAGTGAACTTCCCGGGGGGGCCTACGAGCAGTACTTC.

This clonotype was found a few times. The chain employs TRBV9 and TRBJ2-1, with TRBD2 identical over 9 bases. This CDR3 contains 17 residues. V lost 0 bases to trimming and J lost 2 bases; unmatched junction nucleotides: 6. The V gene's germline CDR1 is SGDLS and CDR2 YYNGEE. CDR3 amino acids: CASSVAGASGTYNEQFF. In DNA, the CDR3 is TGTGCCAGCAGCGTAGCGGGGGCTAGCGGGACCTACAATGAGCAGTTCTTC.

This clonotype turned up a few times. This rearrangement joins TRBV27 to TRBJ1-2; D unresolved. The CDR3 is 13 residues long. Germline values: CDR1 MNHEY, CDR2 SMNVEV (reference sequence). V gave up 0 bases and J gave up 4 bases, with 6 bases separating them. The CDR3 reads CASSLSSLYGYTF. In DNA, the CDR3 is TGTGCCAGCAGTTTATCGAGTCTCTATGGCTACACCTTC.

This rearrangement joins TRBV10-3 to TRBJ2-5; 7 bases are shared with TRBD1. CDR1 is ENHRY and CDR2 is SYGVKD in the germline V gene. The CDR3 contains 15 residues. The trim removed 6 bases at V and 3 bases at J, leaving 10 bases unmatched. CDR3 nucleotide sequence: TGTGCCATCAGGGGGGCAGGGGGTGGTGAAGAGACCCAGTACTTC. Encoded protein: CAIRGAGGGEETQYF.

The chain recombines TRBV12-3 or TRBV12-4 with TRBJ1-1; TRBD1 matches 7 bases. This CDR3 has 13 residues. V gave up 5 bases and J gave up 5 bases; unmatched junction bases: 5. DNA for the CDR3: TGTGCCAGCAGTACAGGGGTGGGGACTGAAGCTTTCTTT. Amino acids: CASSTGVGTEAFF.

The CDR3 spells CATRNRVTDTQYF. The DNA for the CDR3 is TGTGCCACCAGAAACAGAGTCACAGATACGCAGTATTTT. The rearrangement uses TRBV24-1 and TRBJ2-3; unclear D gene. The CDR3 runs 13 residues. V gave up 7 bases and J gave up 2 bases, with 9 bases separating them. The germline V gene has CDR1 KGHDR and CDR2 SFDVKD.

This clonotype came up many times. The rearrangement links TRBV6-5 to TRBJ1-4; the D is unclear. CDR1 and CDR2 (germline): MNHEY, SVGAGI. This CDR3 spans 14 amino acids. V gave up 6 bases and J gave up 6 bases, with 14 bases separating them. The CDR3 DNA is TGTGCCAGCAGGCGAACGTACACGGATGAAAAACTGTTTTTT. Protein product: CASRRTYTDEKLFF.

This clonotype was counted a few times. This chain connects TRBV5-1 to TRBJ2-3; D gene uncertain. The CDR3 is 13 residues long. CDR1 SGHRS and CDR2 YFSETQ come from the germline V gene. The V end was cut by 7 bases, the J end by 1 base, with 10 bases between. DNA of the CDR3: TGCGCCAGCTGGTTGGCAGGCACAGATACGCAGTATTTT. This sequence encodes CASWLAGTDTQYF. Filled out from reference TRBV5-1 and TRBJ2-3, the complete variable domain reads KAGVTQTPRYLIKTRGQQVTLSCSPISGHRSVSWYQQTPGQGLQFLFEYFSETQRNKGNFPGRFSGRQFSNSRSEMNVSTLELGDSALYLCASWLAGTDTQYFGPGTRLTVL.

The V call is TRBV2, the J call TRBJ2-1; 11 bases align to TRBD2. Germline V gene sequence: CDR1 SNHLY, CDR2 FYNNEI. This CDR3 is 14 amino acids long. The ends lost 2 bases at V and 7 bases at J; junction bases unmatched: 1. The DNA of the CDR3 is TGTGCCAGCAGTGAATGGACTAGCGGGAATGAGCAGTTCTTC. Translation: CASSEWTSGNEQFF.

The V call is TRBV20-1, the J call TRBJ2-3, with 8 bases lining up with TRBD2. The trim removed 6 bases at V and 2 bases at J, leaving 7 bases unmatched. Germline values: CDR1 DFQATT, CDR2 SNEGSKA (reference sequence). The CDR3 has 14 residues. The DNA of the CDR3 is TGCAGTGCCATCTTCGGGGGGGCCACAGATACGCAGTATTTT. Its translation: CSAIFGGATDTQYF.

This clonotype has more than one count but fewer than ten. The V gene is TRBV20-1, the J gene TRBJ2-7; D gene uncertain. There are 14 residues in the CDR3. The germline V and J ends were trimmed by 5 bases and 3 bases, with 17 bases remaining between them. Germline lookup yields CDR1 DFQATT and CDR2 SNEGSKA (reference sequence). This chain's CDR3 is CSAPRHGRSYEQYF. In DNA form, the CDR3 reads TGCAGTGCTCCGAGACACGGCCGAAGCTACGAGCAGTACTTC.

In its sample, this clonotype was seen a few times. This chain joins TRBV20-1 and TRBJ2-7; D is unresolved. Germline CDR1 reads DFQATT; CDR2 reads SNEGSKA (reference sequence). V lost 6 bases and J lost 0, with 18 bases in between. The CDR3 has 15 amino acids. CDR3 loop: CSARIFEDHSYEQYF. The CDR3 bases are TGCAGTGCCAGAATATTCGAGGACCACTCCTACGAGCAGTACTTC.